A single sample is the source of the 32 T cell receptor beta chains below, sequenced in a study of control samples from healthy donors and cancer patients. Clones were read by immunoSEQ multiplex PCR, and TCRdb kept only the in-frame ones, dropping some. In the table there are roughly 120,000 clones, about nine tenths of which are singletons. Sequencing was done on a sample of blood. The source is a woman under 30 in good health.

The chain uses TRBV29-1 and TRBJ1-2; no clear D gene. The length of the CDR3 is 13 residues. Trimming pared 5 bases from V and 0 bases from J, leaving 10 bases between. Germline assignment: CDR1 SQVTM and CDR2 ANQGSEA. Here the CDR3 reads CSVLATTNYGYTF. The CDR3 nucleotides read TGCAGCGTTTTGGCCACAACTAACTATGGCTACACCTTC.

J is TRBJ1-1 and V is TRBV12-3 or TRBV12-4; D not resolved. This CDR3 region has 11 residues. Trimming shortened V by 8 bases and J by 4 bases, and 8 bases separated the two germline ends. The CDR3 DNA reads TGTGCCAGCCGACGGGGCACTGAAGCTTTCTTT. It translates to CASRRGTEAFF.

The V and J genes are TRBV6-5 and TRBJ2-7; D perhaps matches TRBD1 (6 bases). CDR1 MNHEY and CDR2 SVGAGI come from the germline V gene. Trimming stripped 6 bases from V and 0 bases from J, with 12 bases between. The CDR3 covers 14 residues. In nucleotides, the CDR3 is TGTGCCAGCAGCGATCGACAGGACTCCTACGAGCAGTACTTC. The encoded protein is CASSDRQDSYEQYF.

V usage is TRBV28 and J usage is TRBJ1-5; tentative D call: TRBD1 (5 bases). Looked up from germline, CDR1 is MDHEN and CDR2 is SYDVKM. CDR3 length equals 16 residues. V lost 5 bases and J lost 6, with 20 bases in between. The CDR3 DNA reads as TGTGCCAGCAGTCCCCTACAGGCAGGGACGGGTCAGCCCCAGCATTTT. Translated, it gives CASSPLQAGTGQPQHF.

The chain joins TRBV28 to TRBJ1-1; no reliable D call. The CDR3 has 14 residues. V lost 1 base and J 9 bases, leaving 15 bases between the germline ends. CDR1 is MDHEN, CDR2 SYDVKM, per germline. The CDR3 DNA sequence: TGTGCCAGCAGTTTATCGCAGTGGCAGCGACAAGCTTTCTTT. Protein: CASSLSQWQRQAFF.

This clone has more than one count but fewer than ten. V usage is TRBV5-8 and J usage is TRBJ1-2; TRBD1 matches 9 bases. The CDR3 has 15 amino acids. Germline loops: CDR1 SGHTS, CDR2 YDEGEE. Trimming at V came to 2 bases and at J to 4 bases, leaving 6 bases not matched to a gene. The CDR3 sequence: CASSLFPGQGYGYTF. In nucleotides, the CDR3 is TGTGCCAGCAGCTTATTCCCGGGACAGGGCTATGGCTACACCTTC.

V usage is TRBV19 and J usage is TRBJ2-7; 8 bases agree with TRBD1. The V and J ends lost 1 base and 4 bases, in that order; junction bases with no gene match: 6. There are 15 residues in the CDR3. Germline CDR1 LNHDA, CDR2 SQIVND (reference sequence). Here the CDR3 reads CASSIGTGRDYEQYF. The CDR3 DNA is TGTGCCAGTAGTATAGGGACAGGGCGGGATTACGAGCAGTACTTC.

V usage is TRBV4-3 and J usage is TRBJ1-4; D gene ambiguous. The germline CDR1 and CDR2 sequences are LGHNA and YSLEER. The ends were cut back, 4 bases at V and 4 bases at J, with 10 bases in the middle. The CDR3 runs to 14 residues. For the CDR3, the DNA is TGCGCCAGCAGCCCGTCTAGAGTTAATGAAAAACTGTTTTTT. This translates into CASSPSRVNEKLFF.

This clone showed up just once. In nucleotides, the CDR3 is TGTGCCAGTAAAGGGGCCGGACAGGGGGGGAAGTACTTC. This codes for CASKGAGQGGKYF. This sequence joins TRBV19 and TRBJ2-7; 10 positions match TRBD1. The germline V gene has CDR1 LNHDA and CDR2 SQIVND (reference sequence). This CDR3 contains 13 residues. V lost 7 bases and J lost 11; bases outside the gene matches: 11.

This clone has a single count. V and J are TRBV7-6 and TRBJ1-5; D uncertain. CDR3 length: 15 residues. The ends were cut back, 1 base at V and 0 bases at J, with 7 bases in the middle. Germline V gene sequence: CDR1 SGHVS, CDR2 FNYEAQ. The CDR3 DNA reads TGTGCCAGCAGCTTAGACCAAAATAGCAATCAGCCCCAGCATTTT. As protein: CASSLDQNSNQPQHF.

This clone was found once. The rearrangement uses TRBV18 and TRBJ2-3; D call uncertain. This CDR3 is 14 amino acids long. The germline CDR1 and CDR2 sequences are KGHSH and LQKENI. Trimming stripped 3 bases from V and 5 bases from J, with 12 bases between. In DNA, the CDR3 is TGTGCCAGCTCACCCCTCGACGACGGAGATACGCAGTATTTT. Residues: CASSPLDDGDTQYF. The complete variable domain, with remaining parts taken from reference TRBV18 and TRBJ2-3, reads NAGVMQNPRHLVRRRGQEARLRCSPMKGHSHVYWYRQLPEEGLKFMVYLQKENIIDESGMPKERFSAEFPKEGPSILRIQQVVRGDSAAYFCASSPLDDGDTQYFGPGTRLTVL.

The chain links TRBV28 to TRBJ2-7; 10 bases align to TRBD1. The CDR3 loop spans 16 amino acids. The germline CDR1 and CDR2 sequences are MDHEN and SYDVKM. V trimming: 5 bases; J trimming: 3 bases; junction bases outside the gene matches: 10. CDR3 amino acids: CASSLPTGGADYEQYF. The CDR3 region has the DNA TGTGCCAGCAGTCTCCCGACAGGGGGCGCGGACTACGAGCAGTACTTC.

CDR3 in amino acids: CASREDRGGIYNEQFF. CDR3 in DNA: TGTGCCAGCAGAGAGGACAGGGGAGGAATATACAATGAGCAGTTCTTC. The chain is built from TRBV28 and TRBJ2-1, with 9 bases aligning to TRBD1. V gave up 6 bases and J gave up 4 bases; unmatched junction bases: 10. Germline V gene lookup returns CDR1 MDHEN and CDR2 SYDVKM. The CDR3 runs to 16 residues. Variable domain in full (rest from reference TRBV28 and TRBJ2-1): DVKVTQSSRYLVKRTGEKVFLECVQDMDHENMFWYRQDPGLGLRLIYFSYDVKMKEKGDIPEGYSVSREKKERFSLILESASTNQTSMYLCASREDRGGIYNEQFFGPGTRLTVL.

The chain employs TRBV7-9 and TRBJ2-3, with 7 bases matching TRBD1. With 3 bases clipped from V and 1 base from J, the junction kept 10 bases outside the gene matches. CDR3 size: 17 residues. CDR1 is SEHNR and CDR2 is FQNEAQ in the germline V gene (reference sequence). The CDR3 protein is CASSLNRQGWGTDTQYF. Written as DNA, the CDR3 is TGTGCCAGCAGCTTGAACCGACAGGGCTGGGGCACAGATACGCAGTATTTT. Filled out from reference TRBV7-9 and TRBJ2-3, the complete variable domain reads DTGVSQNPRHKITKRGQNVTFRCDPISEHNRLYWYRQTLGQGPEFLTYFQNEAQLEKSRLLSDRFSAERPKGSFSTLEIQRTEQGDSAMYLCASSLNRQGWGTDTQYFGPGTRLTVL.

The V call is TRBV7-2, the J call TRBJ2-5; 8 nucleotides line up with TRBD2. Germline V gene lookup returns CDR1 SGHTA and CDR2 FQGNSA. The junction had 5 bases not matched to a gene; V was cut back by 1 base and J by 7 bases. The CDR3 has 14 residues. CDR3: CASSLEPTSATQYF. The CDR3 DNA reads TGTGCCAGCAGCTTAGAACCGACTAGCGCGACCCAGTACTTC.

CDR3 region: CASSLVSGNTIYF. In DNA form, the CDR3 reads TGTGCCAGCAGTTTGGTCTCTGGAAACACCATATATTTT. The chain recombines TRBV28 with TRBJ1-3; D is unclear. Trimming pared 3 bases from V and 0 bases from J, leaving 3 bases between. In germline, CDR1 is MDHEN, CDR2 SYDVKM. The length of the CDR3 is 13 residues.

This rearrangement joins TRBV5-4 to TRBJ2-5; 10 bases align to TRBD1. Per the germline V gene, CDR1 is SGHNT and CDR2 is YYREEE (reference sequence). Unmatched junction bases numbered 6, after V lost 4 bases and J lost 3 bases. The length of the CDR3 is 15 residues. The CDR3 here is CASSPGTGAEETQYF. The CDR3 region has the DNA TGTGCCAGCAGCCCCGGGACAGGGGCTGAAGAGACCCAGTACTTC.

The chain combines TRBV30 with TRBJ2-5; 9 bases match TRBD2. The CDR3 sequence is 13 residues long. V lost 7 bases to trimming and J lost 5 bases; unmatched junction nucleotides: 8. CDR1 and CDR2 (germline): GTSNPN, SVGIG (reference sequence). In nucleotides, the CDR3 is TGTGCCTTTAGGCGGGGGGGCCGTGAGACCCAGTACTTC. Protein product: CAFRRGGRETQYF.

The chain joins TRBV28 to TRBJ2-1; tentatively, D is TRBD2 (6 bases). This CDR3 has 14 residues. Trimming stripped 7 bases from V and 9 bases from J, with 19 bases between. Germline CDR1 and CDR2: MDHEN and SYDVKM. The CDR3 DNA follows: TGTGCCAGCACCGGCTATGGAGGGCCTAGTGAGCAGTTCTTC. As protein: CASTGYGGPSEQFF.

The CDR3 is CASSPTGAQETQYF. The CDR3 region has the DNA TGTGCCAGCAGCCCGACGGGAGCCCAAGAGACCCAGTACTTC. The chain links TRBV7-3 to TRBJ2-5; possible D gene TRBD2, 6 bases. Germline values: CDR1 SGHTA, CDR2 FQGTGA. V was trimmed by 5 bases and J by 1 base, leaving 11 bases between them. The CDR3 totals 14 residues.

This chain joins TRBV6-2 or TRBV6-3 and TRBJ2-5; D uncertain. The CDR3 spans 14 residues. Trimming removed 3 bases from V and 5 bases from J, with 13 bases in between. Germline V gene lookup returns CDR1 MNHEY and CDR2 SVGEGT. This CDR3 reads CASSYLSRQETQYF. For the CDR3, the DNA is TGTGCCAGCAGTTATCTGTCCCGCCAGGAGACCCAGTACTTC.

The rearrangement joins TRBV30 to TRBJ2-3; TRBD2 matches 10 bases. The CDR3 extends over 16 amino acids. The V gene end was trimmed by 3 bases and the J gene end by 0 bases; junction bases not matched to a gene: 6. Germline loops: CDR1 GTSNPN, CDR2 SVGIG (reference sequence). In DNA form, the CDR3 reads TGTGCCTGGAGCCCCGGGACTAGCGCTAGCACAGATACGCAGTATTTT. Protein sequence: CAWSPGTSASTDTQYF.

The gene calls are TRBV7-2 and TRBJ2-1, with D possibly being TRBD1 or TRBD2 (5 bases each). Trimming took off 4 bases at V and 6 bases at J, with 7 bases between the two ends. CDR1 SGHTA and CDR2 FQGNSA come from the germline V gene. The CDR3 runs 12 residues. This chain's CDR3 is CASSSGSNEQFF. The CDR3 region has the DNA TGTGCCAGCAGCTCAGGGAGCAATGAGCAGTTCTTC.

The CDR3 DNA reads TGTGCCAGCAGCCAAAAAGCGGGGGTTTTCAATGAGCAGTTCTTC. The encoded protein is CASSQKAGVFNEQFF. The rearrangement joins TRBV4-2 to TRBJ2-1; 8 bases match TRBD2. This CDR3 has 15 amino acids. Losses at the gene ends were 2 bases for V and 6 bases for J; bases not matched to a gene: 6. Germline assignment: CDR1 LGHNA and CDR2 YNFKEQ.

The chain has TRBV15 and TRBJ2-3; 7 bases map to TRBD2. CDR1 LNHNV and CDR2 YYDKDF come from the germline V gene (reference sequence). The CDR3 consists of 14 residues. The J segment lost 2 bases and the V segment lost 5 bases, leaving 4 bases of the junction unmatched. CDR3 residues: CATSLGGATDTQYF. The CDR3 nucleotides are TGTGCCACCAGCTTGGGAGGGGCCACAGATACGCAGTATTTT.

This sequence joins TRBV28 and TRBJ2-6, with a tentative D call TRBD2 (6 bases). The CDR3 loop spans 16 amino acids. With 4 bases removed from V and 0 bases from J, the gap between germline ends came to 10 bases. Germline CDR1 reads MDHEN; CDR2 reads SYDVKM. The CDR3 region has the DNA TGTGCCAGCAGTTCCTTCGGGGGCTCTGGGGCCAACGTCCTGACTTTC. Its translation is CASSSFGGSGANVLTF.

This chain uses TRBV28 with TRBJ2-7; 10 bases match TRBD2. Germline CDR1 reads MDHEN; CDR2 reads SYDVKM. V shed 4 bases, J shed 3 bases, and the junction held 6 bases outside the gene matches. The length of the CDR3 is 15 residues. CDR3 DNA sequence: TGTGCCAGCAGTTCTCCCGGGACTAGCGTCTACGAGCAGTACTTC. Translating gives CASSSPGTSVYEQYF.

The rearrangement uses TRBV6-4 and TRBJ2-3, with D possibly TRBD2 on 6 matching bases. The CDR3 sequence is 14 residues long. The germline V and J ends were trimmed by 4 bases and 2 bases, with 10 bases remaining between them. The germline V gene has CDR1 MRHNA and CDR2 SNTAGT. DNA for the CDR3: TGTGCCAGCAGTGCGGGGGACGACACAGATACGCAGTATTTT. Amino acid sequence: CASSAGDDTDTQYF.

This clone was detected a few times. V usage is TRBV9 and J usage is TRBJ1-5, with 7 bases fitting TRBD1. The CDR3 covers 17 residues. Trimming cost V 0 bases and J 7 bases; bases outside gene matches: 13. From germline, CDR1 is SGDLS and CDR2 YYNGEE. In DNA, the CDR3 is TGTGCCAGCAGCGTAGTGGGTCAGGGGGTTGGTAGGCAGCCCCAGCATTTT. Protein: CASSVVGQGVGRQPQHF.

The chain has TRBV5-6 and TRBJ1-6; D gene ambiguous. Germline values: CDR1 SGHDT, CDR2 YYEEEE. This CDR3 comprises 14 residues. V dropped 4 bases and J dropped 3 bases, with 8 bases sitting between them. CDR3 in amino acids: CASSLRNYNSPLHF. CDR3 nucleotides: TGTGCCAGCAGCCTGAGGAACTATAATTCACCCCTCCACTTT.

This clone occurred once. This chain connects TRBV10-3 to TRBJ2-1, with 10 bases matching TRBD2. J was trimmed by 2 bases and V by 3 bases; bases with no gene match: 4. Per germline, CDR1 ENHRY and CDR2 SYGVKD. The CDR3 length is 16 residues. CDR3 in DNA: TGTGCCATCAGTGATGGGGGACTAGCGACCTACAATGAGCAGTTCTTC. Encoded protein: CAISDGGLATYNEQFF.

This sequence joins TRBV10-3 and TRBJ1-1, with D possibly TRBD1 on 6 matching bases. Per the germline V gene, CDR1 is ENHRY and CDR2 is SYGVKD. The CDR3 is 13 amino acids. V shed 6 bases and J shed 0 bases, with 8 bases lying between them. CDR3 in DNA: TGTGCCATCAGAAGACAGGTGAACACTGAAGCTTTCTTT. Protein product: CAIRRQVNTEAFF.